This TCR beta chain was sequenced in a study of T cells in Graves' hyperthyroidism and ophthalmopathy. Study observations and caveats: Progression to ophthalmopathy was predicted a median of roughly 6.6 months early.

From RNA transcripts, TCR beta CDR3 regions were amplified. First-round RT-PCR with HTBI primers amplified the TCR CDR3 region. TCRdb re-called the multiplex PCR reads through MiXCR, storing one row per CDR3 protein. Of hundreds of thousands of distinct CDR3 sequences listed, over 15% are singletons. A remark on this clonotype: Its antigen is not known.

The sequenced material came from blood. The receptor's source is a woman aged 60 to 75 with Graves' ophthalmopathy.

The CDR3 nucleotides read TGTGCCAGCAGCTTACCGGGGGGCTATGGCTACACCTTC. It encodes CASSLPGGYGYTF. The V call is TRBV7-2, the J call TRBJ1-2; tentative D call: TRBD1 (5 bases). Deletions cut 2 bases from V and 4 bases from J, with 8 bases between. This CDR3 comprises 13 residues. The germline gives CDR1 SGHTA, CDR2 FQGNSA.